This T cell receptor (beta chain) stems from a study of blood T cell repertoires in COVID-19. The V and J ends lost 6 bases and 4 bases respectively, with 16 bases between them. The CDR3 consists of 15 residues. Germline V CDR1 and CDR2: MNHNY, SVGAGI (reference sequence). The assay was immunoSEQ multiplex PCR, and TCRdb's table has in-frame clones only and misses some. Of hundreds of thousands of clones listed, 85% to 90% are singletons. The J gene is TRBJ1-3, the V gene TRBV6-6; D is unresolved. Sequenced input: peripheral blood. The clonotype comes from a man in his 60s with acute or convalescent COVID-19. The CDR3: CASSSREGSGNTIYF. DNA for the CDR3: TGTGCCAGCAGCAGCCGGGAAGGATCGGGAAACACCATATATTTT.